Below, 2 T cell receptor beta chains from the same sample are listed, as sequenced in a study of CD8 T cells in Susac syndrome. Random hexamers primed reverse transcription of 0.5 to 1 ug RNA. Via MiXCR, TCRdb re-called the immunoSEQ multiplex PCR reads, giving one row per CDR3 protein. The sample holds some 190,000 distinct CDR3 sequences; 95% are singletons and the top ten take approximately 0.094%. The source material was CD4+ T cells from PBMCs. The receptors here all came from a human donor in good health.

J is TRBJ2-3 and V is TRBV25-1; 9 bases align to TRBD1. This CDR3 has 13 residues. The germline gives CDR1 MGHDK, CDR2 SYGVNS. V shed 6 bases, J shed 6 bases, and the junction held 4 bases outside the gene matches. This CDR3 reads CASRGQGVDTQYF. The CDR3 DNA reads TGTGCCAGCAGGGGACAGGGAGTGGATACGCAGTATTTT.

This chain links TRBV12-3 or TRBV12-4 with TRBJ2-5; 9 bases map to TRBD1. The V and J ends lost 7 bases and 6 bases, in that order; junction bases with no gene match: 6. The CDR3 is made up of 13 amino acids. DNA for the CDR3: TGTGCCAGCAACCTGGGACAGGGAAAGACCCAGTACTTC. Its translation is CASNLGQGKTQYF.